This TCR beta chain appears in the sequencing data of a study of CD8 T cells in Susac syndrome. Deletions cut 1 base from V and 9 bases from J, with 7 bases between. This CDR3 is 12 amino acids long. Germline CDR1 reads SGHTA; CDR2 reads FQGNSA. An input of about 0.5 to 1 ug of RNA was subjected to reverse transcription using random hexamers. Amplification of the TCR beta CDR3 was carried out by immunoSEQ multiplex PCR, which spanned a total of 54 Vbeta and 13 Jbeta segments. TCRdb recomputed calls from the immunoSEQ multiplex PCR reads with MiXCR, one row per CDR3 protein. This sample has approximately 100,000 distinct CDR3 sequences, with around nine tenths found just once.

What was sequenced was CD4+ T cells from PBMCs. This receptor was taken from a human donor in good health. This chain links TRBV7-2 with TRBJ1-5; the D gene is possibly TRBD1 (5 bases). DNA for the CDR3: TGTGCCAGCAGCTTAGATGGGGGGCCCCAGCATTTT. Amino acid sequence: CASSLDGGPQHF.